This TCR beta chain was sequenced in a study of spatial heterogeneity in lung cancer (dated by TCRdb to the late 2010s). As for the study more broadly: The donors were 72 patients from the lung TRACERx cohort who had early-stage, untreated non-small cell lung cancer. At surgery, around 200 tumor regions, approximately 64 matched nontumor lung samples and 56 PBMC samples were TCR-sequenced for both alpha and beta chains. In the raw uncorrected reads, each unique combination of TCR and UMI appeared on average more than ten times. The study linked features of the TCR repertoire to counts of nonsynonymous mutations, which were determined by whole-exome sequencing of tumor tissue. More beta-chain than alpha-chain transcripts were consistently detected, likely reflecting higher beta-chain transcript abundance. Follow-up PBMC samples were sequenced whenever the samples were available, and the median time to follow-up was about 2 years after resection. TCR alpha and beta repertoires were quantitatively compared across multiple tumor regions, matched nontumor lung and blood in non-small cell lung cancer. General conclusions and limits of the study: Only roughly 15 patients were included in the comparisons of baseline and follow-up blood repertoires. Ubiquitous expanded tumor TCRs were detected in blood more often at tumor resection than at routine follow-up. Confirming at a functional level the hypothesis that regional TCRs recognize regional mutations was considered to require additional single-cell paired TCR alpha and beta sequencing.

Reading from cysteine to phenylalanine, the CDR3 counts 15 amino acids. The kept DNA is CDR3 alone, 45 bases in frame from the first base. Taken from the germline V gene, the CDR1 and CDR2 loops are SGHTA and FQGNSA. V gives up 2 bases and J gives up 2 bases, and the segment between their germline ends measures 13 bases. The sample's time point label, in plain terms: blood at routine non-recurrence follow-up after resection. Without any cell sorting, TCR sequencing was performed on whole RNA extracted either from tumor and nontumor lung tissue or from cryopreserved PBMC samples. Only patients with enough RNA available from two or more tumor regions were chosen for TCR sequencing. Libraries were prepared through 5' RACE. Sequencing relied on a NextSeq 500. In the TCR library protocol, a unique molecular identifier was attached to each TCR cDNA molecule so that PCR and sequencing errors could be corrected. As for how the authors treated the data: TCR identification, UMI-based error correction and CDR3 extraction were performed with Decombinator tools. TCRs above a frequency of 2 per 1,000, corresponding to the top 1% of the tumor frequency distribution, were defined as expanded. Renyi diversity was computed with the R vegan package after each repertoire had been subsampled 100 times to 5,000 TCRs. CDR3 similarity networks were built from amino acid triplet string-kernel similarity, connecting CDR3s with pairwise similarity above 0.82. TCRdb reprocessing: public reads trimmed at Q25 with fastp, clones called with MiXCR, in-frame beta chains kept. Every entry covers one CDR3 protein and lists the most common genes and DNA from its rows. TCRdb, rather than the study authors, made the V and J calls. This sample is represented by about 43,000 distinct CDR3 sequences; approximately 22% of them were singletons. Of the sample, approximately 6.8% falls within the top ten clones.

This clonotype was observed a handful of times. Its antigen remains unidentified. No quality values exist for individual bases; no much larger clone is one base distant. The sequence links TRBV7-2 to TRBJ2-7; no D segment can be confidently identified. The TCR was taken from a female donor with early-stage non-small cell lung cancer. The sequences come from PBMCs, collected at follow-up. The DNA is TGTGCCAGCAGCTTAAAAGGTGACGGAGCCTACGAGCAGTACTTC. It specifies CASSLKGDGAYEQYF.